This is a list of T cell receptor beta chains from one sample in a study of cytomegalovirus exposure and HLA in healthy donors. Sequencing was performed with immunoSEQ multiplex PCR; in TCRdb, only in-frame clones are kept and a portion is missing. In the table there are about 190,000 clones, roughly 79% of which are singletons. Sample: PBMCs. The receptors shown here come from a woman younger than 30 in good health and CMV-seronegative. Each CDR3 is given with its conserved first and last residue. A D gene is named only where the DNA matches it firmly. The size of a clone is reported for some rows only, either as once, few or many, or as a class for expanded clones.

-	TRBV2	-	TRBJ2-6	CASSVYRQSSGANVLTF	TGTGCCAGCAGTGTCTACAGGCAAAGCTCTGGGGCCAACGTCCTGACTTTC
-	TRBV27	-	TRBJ2-7	CSPRGGVEQYF	TGTTCCCCTAGGGGGGGGGTCGAGCAGTACTTC
TRBD1	TRBV28	-	TRBJ1-6	CASSYDRGSYNSPLHF	TGTGCCAGCAGTTACGACAGGGGGTCCTATAATTCACCCCTCCACTTT
-	TRBV27	-	TRBJ2-5	CASSLDSTHQETQYF	TGTGCCAGCAGTCTGGACAGCACCCACCAAGAGACCCAGTACTTC
-	TRBV28	-	TRBJ1-2	CASSSQGNRDYGYTF	TGTGCCAGCAGTTCGCAGGGGAATAGGGACTATGGCTACACCTTC
-	TRBV6-6	-	TRBJ1-1	CASSLDQVETEAFF	TGTGCCAGCAGTCTGGATCAGGTAGAGACTGAAGCTTTCTTT
-	TRBV5-8	-	TRBJ2-7	CASSLTGEQYF	TGTGCCAGCAGCCTCACGGGGGAGCAGTACTTC
-	TRBV30	-	TRBJ2-5	CAWTDSSPRAQYF	TGTGCCTGGACGGACAGCTCACCTAGAGCCCAGTACTTC
-	TRBV5-1	-	TRBJ1-1	CASSKGGANTEAFF	TGCGCCAGCAGCAAGGGCGGGGCGAACACTGAAGCTTTCTTT
-	TRBV7-2	-	TRBJ1-2	CASSLSGQNYGYTF	TGTGCCAGCAGCTTATCGGGACAAAACTATGGCTACACCTTC
TRBD2	TRBV5-1	-	TRBJ2-1	CASSRVLSGGSNEQFF	TGCGCCAGCAGCCGGGTATTGTCGGGAGGGTCCAATGAGCAGTTCTTC
-	TRBV4-1	-	TRBJ1-3	CASSQVYSRSGNTIYF	TGCGCCAGCAGCCAAGTCTACAGCCGCTCTGGAAACACCATATATTTT
-	TRBV4-1	-	TRBJ2-3	CASSQGGAADTQYF	TGCGCCAGCAGCCAAGGCGGGGCGGCAGATACGCAGTATTTT
-	TRBV28	-	TRBJ2-5	CATPGFLETQYF	TGTGCCACCCCAGGGTTCTTGGAGACCCAGTACTTC
TRBD2	TRBV6-5	-	TRBJ2-3	CASRWTSGPTDTQYF	TGTGCCAGCAGATGGACTAGCGGGCCCACAGATACGCAGTATTTT
-	TRBV7-2	-	TRBJ2-3	CASSLKGQSTDTQYF	TGTGCCAGCAGCCTGAAAGGACAGAGCACAGATACGCAGTATTTT
TRBD2	TRBV28	-	TRBJ2-7	CASGGGVVREQYF	TGTGCCAGCGGCGGGGGGGTGGTACGGGAGCAGTACTTC
-	TRBV5-6	-	TRBJ2-3	CASSVGSSDTQYF	TGTGCCAGCAGCGTGGGGAGTTCAGATACGCAGTATTTT
TRBD1	TRBV5-4	-	TRBJ2-2	CASSRAGQGAAGELFF	TGTGCCAGCAGCCGTGCGGGACAGGGCGCTGCCGGGGAGCTGTTTTTT
-	TRBV7-9	-	TRBJ1-6	CASSLDSGPPLHF	TGTGCCAGCAGCTTAGACAGCGGCCCTCCCCTCCACTTT
-	TRBV27	-	TRBJ1-6	CASSLGGLARSPLHF	TGTGCCAGCAGTTTAGGGGGGTTGGCGCGTTCACCCCTCCACTTT
-	TRBV2	-	TRBJ2-7	CASRQLKGGAYEQYF	TGTGCCAGCAGACAATTAAAAGGAGGTGCCTACGAGCAGTACTTC
TRBD2	TRBV28	once	TRBJ2-7	CASSLLAGAYEQYF	TGTGCCAGCAGTTTACTAGCGGGGGCCTACGAGCAGTACTTC
-	TRBV11-3	-	TRBJ1-5	CASSYPGVRPQHF	TGTGCCAGCAGCTACCCGGGGGTTCGACCCCAGCATTTT
TRBD1	TRBV5-1	few	TRBJ2-7	CASSSDRGHYEQYF	TGCGCCAGCAGCTCGGACAGGGGGCACTACGAGCAGTACTTC
-	TRBV4-3	once	TRBJ2-7	CASSQGSADSGEQYF	TGCGCCAGCAGCCAAGGGAGCGCGGACTCGGGGGAGCAGTACTTC
TRBD1	TRBV10-1	-	TRBJ2-2	CASSEETGFPNGGELFF	TGCGCCAGCAGTGAGGAGACAGGGTTCCCTAACGGCGGGGAGCTGTTTTTT
-	TRBV5-6	-	TRBJ1-2	CASSLMGATNYGYTF	TGTGCCAGCAGCTTGATGGGGGCTACAAATTATGGCTACACCTTC
TRBD1	TRBV6-6	-	TRBJ2-7	CASSYSGTGTYEQYF	TGTGCCAGCAGTTACTCGGGGACAGGCACCTACGAGCAGTACTTC
-	TRBV7-6	-	TRBJ2-2	CASSLGRNTGELFF	TGTGCCAGCAGTTTGGGGAGGAACACCGGGGAGCTGTTTTTT
TRBD1	TRBV7-9	-	TRBJ1-1	CASSLTTGWTEAFF	TGTGCCAGCAGCTTAACGACAGGGTGGACTGAAGCTTTCTTT
-	TRBV5-5	once	TRBJ1-4	CASSQEGTTNEKLFF	TGTGCCAGCAGCCAAGAGGGTACAACTAATGAAAAACTGTTTTTT
TRBD1	TRBV6-5	once	TRBJ2-3	CASSTDRATDTQYF	TGTGCCAGCAGTACCGACAGGGCCACAGATACGCAGTATTTT
TRBD2	TRBV13	-	TRBJ2-7	CASSSLAGGPYEQYF	TGTGCCAGCAGCTCACTAGCGGGGGGGCCGTACGAGCAGTACTTC
-	TRBV7-2	-	TRBJ2-1	CASSLGRVYEQFF	TGTGCCAGCAGCTTAGGACGGGTCTATGAGCAGTTCTTC
TRBD1	TRBV5-6	-	TRBJ2-3	CASTGTGLSDTQYF	TGTGCCAGCACCGGGACAGGGCTGTCAGATACGCAGTATTTT
TRBD2	TRBV5-1	once	TRBJ2-4	CASSLEAGEVNIQYF	TGCGCCAGCAGCTTGGAGGCGGGGGAAGTAAACATTCAGTACTTC